The next 13 T cell receptor beta chains were all read from a single sample in a study of T cell changes during pregnancy in multiple sclerosis. Clones were sequenced by immunoSEQ multiplex PCR, and TCRdb holds only the in-frame ones, with some missing. The table includes approximately 61,000 clones, 70% to 90% detected once. Sequencing used peripheral blood, obtained in the first trimester of pregnancy. Every receptor here comes from a female donor with multiple sclerosis, enrolled in a pregnancy study.

The rearrangement links TRBV19 to TRBJ2-7; a weak D match, TRBD1 (5 bases). Germline V gives CDR1 LNHDA, CDR2 SQIVND (reference sequence). The CDR3 runs 13 residues. V was trimmed by 5 bases and J by 6 bases, leaving 14 bases between them. The CDR3 nucleotides read TGTGCCAGTAGTTTGGGGCAATTCCGCGAGCAGTACTTC. It translates to CASSLGQFREQYF.

In its sample, this clone was seen once. The chain recombines TRBV19 with TRBJ2-7; 11 nucleotides match TRBD2. Germline values: CDR1 LNHDA, CDR2 SQIVND (reference sequence). V lost 1 base, J lost 3 bases, and 5 bases stayed unmatched. The CDR3 consists of 16 residues. The CDR3 spells CASSIGVAGGIYEQYF. The CDR3 DNA reads as TGTGCCAGTAGTATAGGGGTAGCGGGAGGGATCTACGAGCAGTACTTC.

The CDR3 nucleotides are TGCGCCAGCAGCCAAGAACAGGGGGCTTCAGAGACCCAGTACTTC. As protein: CASSQEQGASETQYF. V is TRBV4-1 and J is TRBJ2-5; the match to TRBD1 covers 9 bases. J lost 4 bases, V lost 0 bases, and 3 bases had no gene match. The CDR3 totals 15 residues. Germline V lookup: CDR1 MGHRA, CDR2 YSYEKL.

The V and J genes are TRBV27 and TRBJ2-3, with 7 positions matching TRBD1. There are 11 residues in the CDR3. Germline lookup yields CDR1 MNHEY and CDR2 SMNVEV (reference sequence). The V segment lost 6 bases and the J segment 14 bases; nucleotides outside the gene matches: 8. CDR3 in amino acids: CASSLRQGWYF. The CDR3 DNA is TGTGCCAGCAGCCTCAGACAGGGCTGGTATTTT.

J is TRBJ2-7 and V is TRBV6-5, with D possibly being TRBD2 (5 bases). Germline CDR1 is MNHEY and CDR2 is SVGAGI. Trimming removed 0 bases from V and 2 bases from J, with 8 bases in between. The CDR3 spans 14 residues. The CDR3: CASSYSYGTYEQYF. The CDR3 DNA reads as TGTGCCAGCAGTTACTCGTACGGGACCTACGAGCAGTACTTC.

This clone is classed as medium-sized (0.01 to 0.1%). The V call is TRBV4-1, the J call TRBJ2-3, with TRBD2 identical over 9 bases. The CDR3 extends over 19 amino acids. The germline V gene encodes CDR1 MGHRA and CDR2 YSYEKL. J lost 2 bases, V lost 2 bases, and 14 bases had no gene match. Here the CDR3 DNA reads TGCGCCAGCAGCCAAAAGTATAGTCTAGCGGGGCCCCCCACAGATACGCAGTATTTT. Its protein product is CASSQKYSLAGPPTDTQYF.

The V gene is TRBV19, the J gene TRBJ2-5; TRBD1 aligns across 7 bases. Trimming took 3 bases from V and 4 from J; bases not matched to a gene: 8. CDR3 length equals 15 residues. Germline CDR1 LNHDA, CDR2 SQIVND (reference sequence). CDR3 DNA: TGTGCCAGTAGTATCCGACAGGGTTCGGTAGAGACCCAGTACTTC. This gives the protein CASSIRQGSVETQYF. Drawing the rest from reference TRBV19 and TRBJ2-5, the complete variable domain is DGGITQSPKYLFRKEGQNVTLSCEQNLNHDAMYWYRQDPGQGLRLIYYSQIVNDFQKGDIAEGYSVSREKKESFPLTVTSAQKNPTAFYLCASSIRQGSVETQYFGPGTRLLVL.

The V call is TRBV6-4, the J call TRBJ2-1, with D perhaps matching TRBD2 (6 bases). Per germline, CDR1 MRHNA and CDR2 SNTAGT. V was trimmed by 3 bases and J by 6 bases, leaving 15 bases between them. The CDR3 loop spans 15 amino acids. CDR3 nucleotides: TGTGCCAGCAGTGAGATTCCCGGGAGAGGCAATGAGCAGTTCTTC. Translated, it gives CASSEIPGRGNEQFF.

V and J are TRBV28 and TRBJ2-7, with 9 nucleotides matching TRBD2. Germline V CDR1 and CDR2: MDHEN, SYDVKM. The CDR3 has 16 residues. In DNA form, the CDR3 reads TGTGCGGCCGAGTCCAGCAGTTTAGGACTAGCGAACGAGCAGTACTTC. Translating it yields CAAESSSLGLANEQYF.

The J gene is TRBJ2-7, the V gene TRBV27; D is undetermined. V dropped 11 bases and J dropped 3 bases, with 14 bases sitting between them. CDR3 length: 12 amino acids. Germline loops: CDR1 MNHEY, CDR2 SMNVEV (reference sequence). The CDR3 loop is CAAGLAIYEQYF. The CDR3 DNA sequence: TGTGCCGCTGGTTTGGCAATCTACGAGCAGTACTTC.

This clone was counted a single time. This rearrangement joins TRBV27 to TRBJ2-7; 9 bases are shared with TRBD1. The junction had 19 bases not matched to a gene; V was cut back by 6 bases and J by 4 bases. The CDR3 consists of 18 residues. CDR1 is MNHEY and CDR2 is SMNVEV in the germline V gene (reference sequence). The CDR3 region is CASSFLRGTGRQSYEQYF. The CDR3 DNA sequence: TGTGCCAGCAGCTTCCTCCGGGGGACAGGGAGACAGTCGTACGAGCAGTACTTC.

This sequence joins TRBV4-2 and TRBJ2-1; 9 nucleotides match TRBD2. There are 15 residues in the CDR3. V shed 4 bases, J shed 7 bases, and the junction held 8 bases outside the gene matches. Germline-derived CDR1 and CDR2 are LGHNA and YNFKEQ. The CDR3 DNA sequence: TGTGCCAGCAGCCCGATAGCGGGAGACCTAAATGAGCAGTTCTTC. Amino acids: CASSPIAGDLNEQFF.

About this clone itself: One junction end does not reproduce the germline sequence, and a read error may be involved. The rearrangement links TRBV7-7 to TRBJ2-5; 9 bases fit TRBD2. Germline V lookup: CDR1 SSHAT, CDR2 FNYEAQ (reference sequence). The CDR3 extends over 15 amino acids. CDR3 in DNA: TGTGCTAGCAGCTTAGGCAGCGGGAGGCGAGAGACCCAGTACTTC. Translation gives CASSLGSGRRETQYF.